The T cell receptor beta chain described here comes from a study of tumor and adjacent non-tumor tissue in lung cancer (dated by TCRdb to the late 2010s). Background for the entire study: By cancer type, the cohort comprised eleven to twelve adenocarcinoma patients, 2 squamous cell carcinoma patients and 1 small cell lung cancer patient. The approximately 15 patients were aged roughly 30 to 85 years, included ten or so men and 5 women, and had TNM stage I to III disease. A total of fewer than 150 million productive TCRbeta reads were generated by sequencing, corresponding to an average of about 4.17 million reads per sample. The study compared bulk TCRbeta repertoires between lung tumor tissue and matched distant non-tumor lung tissue from 15 lung cancer patients. TCRbeta CDR3 sequencing was performed on about 30 paired specimens, with one tumor sample and one normal lung sample collected per patient.

The paper as a whole reports these results and caveats: Only approximately 14 patients were included in the cohort, and the need for larger samples and more detailed clinical data was noted by the authors. Neither the sequencing platform nor unique molecular identifiers are mentioned in the methods. A significantly larger cumulative share of the repertoire was made up by the top 100 clones in normal lung than in tumor tissue. Significantly higher TCR diversity was found in younger patients, and higher tumor TCR diversity was associated with shorter overall and disease-free survival. Because peripheral blood was not sequenced, blood TCRbeta repertoires in the lung cancer patients of the study were not examined. TCR diversity (inverse Simpson) was significantly higher in tumor than in normal lung tissue (about 400 vs 150, P = 0.0075, Mann-Whitney U test).

RNA was extracted from bulk unsorted tissue and checked for quality with a NanoDrop ND-1000 and an Agilent 2100. All donors had newly diagnosed lung cancer, had not received prior chemotherapy, and were admitted for thoracic surgery in China between August and November 2014. Anyone who had undergone radiotherapy or chemotherapy before, or who had another cancer at the same time, was left out of the study. Pieces of surgical tissue measuring about 1-2.1 cm3 were kept in RNAlater solution and stored at -80 degrees C until use. The V end loses 2 bases and the J end loses 5 bases, and a stretch of 13 bases separates them. CDR1 is given as SGHAT and CDR2 as FQDESV, both from the germline V gene (reference sequence). The CDR3 length is 14 residues, termini included. Only the CDR3 portion is preserved as DNA: 42 bases, with reading frame beginning at the first base. The method behind the library was multiplex PCR. The sequencer was an Illumina HiSeq 2500. TCRbeta libraries were built by three rounds of nested PCR using primers (Table S4), following protocols modified from ARM-PCR. Before sequencing, PCR products of 200-500 bp were excised from the gel and purified with the QIAquick gel extraction kit. In the source study's methods: Reads were cleaned using Trimmomatic, were merged into complete CDR3 sequences using FLASH, and were assigned to V(D)J germline segments using MiTCR. VDJtools was used to compute clonal diversity as the inverse Simpson's index. In-frame sequences lacking a premature stop codon were counted as productive reads. TCRdb took the public reads, trimmed them with fastp at Q25, ran MiXCR for clone calling and kept in-frame beta chains. Every entry covers one CDR3 protein and lists the most common genes and DNA from its rows. These V and J calls are TCRdb output, not the study's own analysis. This sample has some 90,000 distinct CDR3 sequences in its table, and 61% of those were observed once. The leading ten clones occupy about 16% of the sample.

Comments on this clonotype: This clone's antigen is unknown. The missing conserved phenylalanine or tryptophan at the end of this CDR3 makes a read error likely.

The sequence is built from TRBV11-1 and TRBJ2-7; possibly the D gene is TRBD2, per 6 matching bases. This clonotype was obtained from a man aged 65 to 85 with non-small cell lung cancer. The specimen sequenced was lung tumor tissue. This receptor has the CDR3 CASSLWGRFDEQYS. Read as DNA, the sequence is TGTGCCAGCAGCTTATGGGGGAGGTTCGACGAGCAGTACTCC.